Following are 16 T cell receptor beta chains from one sample sequenced in a study of T-cell reconstitution after alpha-beta-depleted transplantation in children. A TCRbeta library incorporating unique molecular identifiers was prepared. TCRdb itself ran the PCR reads through MiXCR, one entry per CDR3 protein. The sample lists about 980,000 distinct CDR3 sequences, roughly 29% occurring once. Specimen: PBMCs, mostly from graft donor cells, collected 360 days after TCRalphabeta/CD19-depleted stem cell transplant. The receptors shown here come from a boy younger than two who had a stem cell transplant for SCID, so the T cells may come from the graft donor.

This clonotype was counted many times. This chain links TRBV29-1 with TRBJ2-7; 9 bases fit TRBD1. The CDR3 runs to 15 residues. Germline V CDR1 and CDR2: SQVTM, ANQGSEA. After removal of 6 bases from V and 2 bases from J, the junction contained 11 bases not matched to a gene. CDR3 bases: TGCAGCGTGGAGATGAGGGGACAGGGCCCCTACGAGCAGTACTTC. This codes for CSVEMRGQGPYEQYF.

CDR3 DNA sequence: TGTGCCACCAGTGACTCCGGGGACAGGGCTCATAATGAGCAGTTCTTC. Translated, it gives CATSDSGDRAHNEQFF. The gene calls are TRBV24-1 and TRBJ2-1, with 9 bases identical to TRBD1. The CDR3 has 16 amino acids. CDR1 and CDR2 (germline): KGHDR, SFDVKD. Losses at the gene ends were 4 bases for V and 7 bases for J; bases not matched to a gene: 10.

The table lists this clonotype with many counts. The J gene is TRBJ2-5, the V gene TRBV5-1; no clear D. V was cut by 4 bases and J by 2 bases, with 15 bases left in between. Germline CDR1 reads SGHRS; CDR2 reads YFSETQ. There are 15 residues in the CDR3. The CDR3 bases are TGCGCCAGCAGCGCGATTCCGCACATACAAGAGACCCAGTACTTC. It is translated as CASSAIPHIQETQYF.

The chain has TRBV10-3 and TRBJ2-7; unclear D gene. Trimming removed 0 bases at V and 3 bases at J, with 12 bases between. The CDR3 has 15 residues. Germline V gene sequence: CDR1 ENHRY, CDR2 SYGVKD. The CDR3 DNA is TGTGCCATCAGTGAGTCGGGCGGTTATCGCTACGAGCAGTACTTC. This encodes CAISESGGYRYEQYF.

This chain links TRBV24-1 with TRBJ2-1, with a tentative D call TRBD2 (7 bases). This CDR3 has 14 residues. CDR1 is KGHDR and CDR2 is SFDVKD in the germline V gene. The V and J ends lost 7 bases and 4 bases respectively, with 13 bases between them. Here the CDR3 DNA reads TGTGCCACCAGGGGGGCGGGGGAGTACAATGAGCAGTTCTTC. Its protein is CATRGAGEYNEQFF.

This clonotype was counted between two and nine times. This sequence joins TRBV4-1 and TRBJ2-6; TRBD1 is a possible D gene (6 bases). Germline CDR1 MGHRA, CDR2 YSYEKL. The CDR3 loop spans 16 amino acids. V lost 7 bases to trimming and J lost 3 bases, with 16 bases between them. CDR3 residues: CASTTDAGVGANVLTF. The CDR3 bases are TGCGCCAGCACCACTGACGCAGGGGTTGGGGCCAACGTCCTGACTTTC.

This clonotype was seen many times. V and J are TRBV12-3 or TRBV12-4 and TRBJ2-2, with TRBD2 as a possible D gene (5 bases). V was trimmed by 6 bases and J by 1 base, leaving 9 bases between them. CDR3 size: 14 residues. The CDR3 loop reads CASRRTVNTGELFF. The CDR3 DNA follows: TGTGCCAGCAGGCGGACTGTGAACACCGGGGAGCTGTTTTTT.

The rearrangement uses TRBV12-3 or TRBV12-4 and TRBJ2-3; no firm D call. With 5 bases removed from V and 2 bases from J, the gap between germline ends came to 11 bases. The length of the CDR3 is 14 residues. CDR3 loop: CASSPRMSTDTQYF. In nucleotides, the CDR3 is TGTGCCAGCAGTCCCCGGATGTCCACAGATACGCAGTATTTT.

The chain joins TRBV4-1 to TRBJ1-1; tentatively, D is TRBD1 (6 bases). The V end lost 0 bases, the J end lost 1 base, and 12 bases lay between the germline ends. The CDR3 loop spans 16 amino acids. Germline CDR1 is MGHRA and CDR2 is YSYEKL. The chain's CDR3 is CASSQDRVQGNTEAFF. The CDR3 coding sequence is TGCGCCAGCAGCCAAGATCGAGTACAGGGGAACACTGAAGCTTTCTTT.

J is TRBJ2-2 and V is TRBV4-3; D tentatively reads TRBD1 or TRBD2 (6 bases each). V was pared by 4 bases and J by 6 bases, with 12 bases between. CDR1 and CDR2 (germline): LGHNA, YSLEER. CDR3 length equals 14 residues. CDR3 loop: CASSPQGTAGELFF. CDR3 sequence (DNA): TGCGCCAGCAGCCCTCAGGGGACTGCCGGGGAGCTGTTTTTT.

The chain's CDR3 is CASSSGQMGDEQFF. The CDR3, as DNA: TGTGCCAGCAGCTCGGGACAGATGGGAGATGAGCAGTTCTTC. The chain uses TRBV5-6 and TRBJ2-1; 7 nucleotides agree with TRBD1. The germline gives CDR1 SGHDT, CDR2 YYEEEE. The CDR3 runs to 14 residues. Trimming cost V 3 bases and J 8 bases; bases outside gene matches: 8.

This clonotype was counted a few times. The chain employs TRBV12-3 or TRBV12-4 and TRBJ2-3; 7 nucleotides match TRBD2. The CDR3 length is 16 residues. V gave up 3 bases and J gave up 5 bases; unmatched junction bases: 11. This CDR3 is CASSFPRGEVKDTQYF. The CDR3 region has the DNA TGTGCCAGCAGTTTCCCTCGGGGGGAGGTAAAAGATACGCAGTATTTT.

The CDR3, as DNA: TGTGCCAGCAGCTTAGAGGGAGGCCCGAACACCGGGGAGCTGTTTTTT. It specifies CASSLEGGPNTGELFF. The chain combines TRBV7-7 with TRBJ2-2; maybe TRBD2 (6 bases). The V and J ends lost 1 base and 0 bases respectively, with 9 bases between them. The CDR3 is 16 residues long. In germline, CDR1 is SSHAT, CDR2 FNYEAQ (reference sequence).

This clonotype was found a few times. The chain couples TRBV18 to TRBJ2-7, with TRBD2 matching over 11 bases. The CDR3 sequence is 17 residues long. The trim removed 2 bases at V and 4 bases at J, leaving 10 bases unmatched. Germline-derived CDR1 and CDR2 are KGHSH and LQKENI. The DNA of the CDR3 is TGTGCCAGCTCACCAATCGAAACTAGCGGGGGAGCTTACGAGCAGTACTTC. Residues: CASSPIETSGGAYEQYF.

The chain links TRBV24-1 to TRBJ1-1; 7 bases match TRBD1. V lost 0 bases to trimming and J lost 5 bases; unmatched junction nucleotides: 8. This CDR3 comprises 16 residues. CDR1 and CDR2 (germline): KGHDR, SFDVKD. The CDR3 here is CATSDLPRQGRTEAFF. The CDR3 DNA sequence: TGTGCCACCAGTGATTTGCCCCGACAGGGTCGGACTGAAGCTTTCTTT.

This clonotype showed up many times. The gene calls are TRBV6-5 and TRBJ2-4, with D tentatively TRBD1 or TRBD2 (7 bases each). V lost 2 bases to trimming and J lost 8 bases, with 13 bases between them. The CDR3 contains 14 residues. CDR1 and CDR2 from the germline V gene are MNHEY and SVGAGI. In DNA form, the CDR3 reads TGTGCCAGCAGTTACAGTCCAGGGGGGGACATTCAGTACTTC. Encoded protein: CASSYSPGGDIQYF.